Shown below are 21 T cell receptor beta chains from a single sample sequenced in a study of T cell repertoires in cytomegalovirus infection. TCRdb processed the reads anew with MiXCR; each CDR3 protein has one entry. The profile shows under 850,000 distinct CDR3 sequences, approximately 33% of them singletons. Which antigens these TCRs recognize remains unknown. The specimen comprised cultured PBMCs, sampled from culture after CMV antigen stimulation. The receptors stem from a human donor in good health (CMV status not recorded). Some clones in this sample may be carry-over from other donors' samples.

This clonotype was recorded once. The junction does not match germline at one end; this may be a read error. The chain joins TRBV4-3 to TRBJ2-1; 11 bases align to TRBD2. CDR3 length equals 18 residues. CDR1 and CDR2 from the germline V gene are LGHNA and YSLEER. The CDR3 region is CAISHEVTSGKGNNEQFF. CDR3 nucleotide sequence: TGCGCCATCAGCCACGAGGTGACTAGCGGGAAGGGCAACAATGAGCAGTTCTTC.

The chain is built from TRBV12-3 or TRBV12-4 and TRBJ1-1, with D possibly TRBD1 on 6 matching bases. Trimming shortened V by 8 bases and J by 3 bases, and 10 bases separated the two germline ends. The CDR3 runs to 12 residues. The CDR3 nucleotides are TGTGCCAGCCAGCAGGGGTACACTGAAGCTTTCTTT. Its translation is CASQQGYTEAFF.

The chain links TRBV19 to TRBJ2-1; D is tentatively TRBD1 or TRBD2 (5 bases each). Germline CDR1 and CDR2: LNHDA and SQIVND (reference sequence). The CDR3 contains 13 residues. With 6 bases removed from V and 5 bases from J, the gap between germline ends came to 11 bases. CDR3 nucleotide sequence: TGTGCCAGTAGCGGGACCAGTCACAATGAGCAGTTCTTC. Protein sequence: CASSGTSHNEQFF.

The DNA of the CDR3 is TGTGCCAGCAGTTTAGTAGGAGGGAACGAGCAGTACTTC. It yields the protein CASSLVGGNEQYF. The rearrangement joins TRBV12-3 or TRBV12-4 to TRBJ2-7, with TRBD2 as a possible D gene (6 bases). V was trimmed by 1 base and J by 5 bases, leaving 9 bases between them. The CDR3 runs 13 residues.

In its sample, this clonotype was seen a few times. The V and J genes are TRBV7-8 and TRBJ2-7; a possible D gene is TRBD2 (5 bases). V was pared by 1 base and J by 2 bases, with 12 bases between. CDR3 size: 15 residues. Germline V gene data show CDR1 as SGHVS and CDR2 as FQNEAQ. The CDR3 sequence is CASSLGPQEAYEQYF. The CDR3 DNA reads as TGTGCCAGCAGCTTAGGCCCCCAGGAGGCCTACGAGCAGTACTTC.

This clonotype was recorded a few times. V and J are TRBV29-1 and TRBJ2-6; D is perhaps TRBD1 (6 bases). The V gene's germline CDR1 is SQVTM and CDR2 ANQGSEA. V was clipped by 4 bases and J by 0 bases, with 22 bases between them. The CDR3 is 19 amino acids. In nucleotides, the CDR3 is TGCAGCGTTGTGACCCGGCGGCAGGGGAAACCCTCTGGGGCCAACGTCCTGACTTTC. Its protein is CSVVTRRQGKPSGANVLTF.

V is TRBV4-1 and J is TRBJ1-2; D is possibly TRBD1 (6 bases). V lost 0 bases, J lost 5 bases, and 22 bases lay in between. Per the germline V gene, CDR1 is MGHRA and CDR2 is YSYEKL. This CDR3 contains 18 residues. The CDR3 is CASSQDARGTDFGYGYTF. CDR3 nucleotide sequence: TGCGCCAGCAGCCAAGATGCTAGGGGGACGGACTTTGGGTATGGCTACACCTTC.

This clonotype is a singleton in its sample. The V and J genes are TRBV24-1 and TRBJ2-2, with 7 bases that match TRBD1. This CDR3 region has 14 residues. Germline V gene lookup returns CDR1 KGHDR and CDR2 SFDVKD. J lost 4 bases, V lost 10 bases, and 8 bases had no gene match. The CDR3 region is CATGAQGTTGELFF. CDR3 nucleotide sequence: TGTGCCACAGGGGCACAGGGGACCACCGGGGAGCTGTTTTTT.

This clonotype occurred a few times. The CDR3 DNA is TGTGCCAGCAGCTTAGTGGCGGCTCCGGAAGGAAACACCATATATTTT. Encoded protein: CASSLVAAPEGNTIYF. V gene TRBV7-2 combines with J gene TRBJ1-3; D is unclear. The germline CDR1 and CDR2 sequences are SGHTA and FQGNSA. CDR3 length: 16 residues. Deletions cut 1 base from V and 4 bases from J, with 14 bases between.

This sequence joins TRBV20-1 and TRBJ1-4; no firm D call. Trimming pared 3 bases from V and 5 bases from J, leaving 16 bases between. There are 15 residues in the CDR3. Germline V gives CDR1 DFQATT, CDR2 SNEGSKA (reference sequence). Here the CDR3 reads CSASSRKGWNEKLFF. The DNA of the CDR3 is TGCAGTGCTAGCTCCCGGAAGGGCTGGAATGAAAAACTGTTTTTT.

V usage is TRBV5-1 and J usage is TRBJ2-3; no reliable D call. CDR3 length equals 15 residues. V gave up 1 base and J gave up 0 bases, with 9 bases separating them. Germline V gene lookup returns CDR1 SGHRS and CDR2 YFSETQ. The CDR3 spells CASSLQTRSTDTQYF. The CDR3 DNA reads TGCGCCAGCAGCTTGCAGACAAGGAGCACAGATACGCAGTATTTT.

In its sample, this clonotype was seen many times. The chain uses TRBV7-2 and TRBJ1-4; a possible D gene is TRBD1 (5 bases). CDR1 is SGHTA, CDR2 FQGNSA, per germline. Trimming pared 1 base from V and 6 bases from J, leaving 12 bases between. The CDR3 runs to 15 residues. The CDR3 DNA sequence: TGTGCCAGCAGCTTAGTGGGGCTCAGAGATGAAAAACTGTTTTTT. It encodes CASSLVGLRDEKLFF.

This clonotype occurred a few times. The rearrangement uses TRBV12-5 and TRBJ2-5; D is possibly TRBD2 (5 bases). CDR1 is LGHNT, CDR2 FRNRAP, per germline. The ends were cut back, 1 base at V and 4 bases at J, with 13 bases in the middle. This CDR3 has 15 amino acids. CDR3 nucleotide sequence: TGTGCTAGTGGTTTGGGACTACCGGCCGGAGAGACCCAGTACTTC. Translation gives CASGLGLPAGETQYF.

The chain uses TRBV6-2 or TRBV6-3 and TRBJ1-2; D possibly corresponds to TRBD1 (5 bases). This CDR3 contains 12 residues. V gave up 7 bases and J gave up 3 bases, with 9 bases separating them. Germline-derived CDR1 and CDR2 are MNHEY and SVGEGT. In DNA, the CDR3 is TGTGCCAGCAATCGGGGGGACTATGGCTACACCTTC. Amino acids: CASNRGDYGYTF.

The chain couples TRBV27 to TRBJ1-4; TRBD1 might be the D (6 bases). Deletions cut 0 bases from V and 8 bases from J, with 16 bases between. Germline V gene sequence: CDR1 MNHEY, CDR2 SMNVEV (reference sequence). This CDR3 has 16 amino acids. The CDR3 reads CASSLSFGGAGEKLFF. For the CDR3, the DNA is TGTGCCAGCAGTTTATCGTTTGGGGGGGCTGGCGAAAAACTGTTTTTT.

V and J are TRBV28 and TRBJ1-5, with D hard to call. CDR1 MDHEN and CDR2 SYDVKM come from the germline V gene. This CDR3 has 9 residues. Trimming stripped 11 bases from V and 15 bases from J, with 14 bases between. The CDR3 spells CASLPNRHF. In DNA, the CDR3 is TGTGCCTCCCTACCCAACAGGCATTTT.

J is TRBJ2-7 and V is TRBV7-9; D is perhaps TRBD1 or TRBD2 (5 bases each). The CDR3 covers 13 residues. Trimming took 3 bases from V and 6 from J, leaving 12 bases between them. CDR1 is SEHNR and CDR2 is FQNEAQ in the germline V gene (reference sequence). The CDR3 loop is CASSLGTGREQYF. CDR3 DNA: TGTGCCAGCAGCTTGGGGACGGGGCGCGAGCAGTACTTC.

The rearrangement links TRBV27 to TRBJ2-1, with D perhaps matching TRBD2 (6 bases). Germline CDR1 reads MNHEY; CDR2 reads SMNVEV (reference sequence). Trimming removed 1 base from V and 0 bases from J, with 7 bases in between. The CDR3 has 15 residues. The CDR3 DNA reads TGTGCCAGCAGTTTATGGGACTCCTCCTACAATGAGCAGTTCTTC. Translation gives CASSLWDSSYNEQFF.

The chain couples TRBV12-3 or TRBV12-4 to TRBJ2-5; D possibly matches TRBD1 or TRBD2 (7 bases each). Trimming stripped 6 bases from V and 2 bases from J, with 28 bases between. CDR3 size: 19 residues. CDR3 DNA sequence: TGTGCCAGCAGCTGGAAAGTGGGGGGGACAGCAATTCTTCAAGAGACCCAGTACTTC. It encodes CASSWKVGGTAILQETQYF.

This clonotype has at least ten counts. The J gene is TRBJ2-3, the V gene TRBV7-2, with 15 bases lining up with TRBD2. CDR1 is SGHTA and CDR2 is FQGNSA in the germline V gene. The trim removed 5 bases at V and 5 bases at J, leaving 5 bases unmatched. CDR3 length: 16 residues. The CDR3 here is CASSQRTSGRVDTQYF. The CDR3 DNA reads as TGTGCCAGCAGCCAAAGGACTAGCGGGAGGGTAGATACGCAGTATTTT.

This clonotype appeared many times. This rearrangement joins TRBV7-2 to TRBJ1-1; the D gene is possibly TRBD1 (5 bases). The V and J ends lost 7 bases and 0 bases respectively, with 18 bases between them. Germline V gene data show CDR1 as SGHTA and CDR2 as FQGNSA. This CDR3 comprises 16 residues. As DNA, the CDR3 is TGTGCCAGCAACCAACCGGGGCTAGGGATGAACACTGAAGCTTTCTTT. Its protein is CASNQPGLGMNTEAFF.